These 3 T cell receptor beta chains were sequenced from one sample in a study of blood T cell repertoires in COVID-19. Here immunoSEQ multiplex PCR was the method, and the copy in TCRdb shows in-frame clones only, minus some. Of approximately 290,000 clones in the sample, around 89% were seen once. The sequenced material came from PBMCs or T cells enriched from blood (not recorded which). These receptors all stem from a woman under 30 with acute COVID-19.

This chain links TRBV19 with TRBJ2-7; TRBD2 matches at 8 bases. V gave up 7 bases and J gave up 3 bases; unmatched junction bases: 5. CDR1 and CDR2 (germline): LNHDA, SQIVND (reference sequence). The CDR3 totals 13 residues. The CDR3 here is CASKVRGGYEQYF. The CDR3 DNA reads as TGTGCCAGTAAAGTTCGGGGGGGCTACGAGCAGTACTTC.

The rearrangement uses TRBV30 and TRBJ1-4; D is undetermined. V was clipped by 0 bases and J by 14 bases, with 13 bases between them. This CDR3 region has 12 residues. Per germline, CDR1 GTSNPN and CDR2 SVGIG (reference sequence). The CDR3 DNA follows: TGTGCCTGGAGTGTACGGGCGGGAATTCTGTTTTTT. Its translation is CAWSVRAGILFF.

CDR3 coding DNA: TGCAGTGCCCCCTATGTCACTGAAGCTTTCTTT. This sequence encodes CSAPYVTEAFF. This chain joins TRBV20-1 and TRBJ1-1, with no clear D. This CDR3 is built from 11 residues. The V gene's germline CDR1 is DFQATT and CDR2 SNEGSKA (reference sequence). V shed 6 bases and J shed 4 bases, with 9 bases lying between them.